This is a list of T cell receptor beta chains from one sample in a study of blood T cell repertoires in COVID-19. The method was immunoSEQ multiplex PCR; TCRdb's version includes in-frame clones alone and lacks a portion of them. This sample has 180,000 or so clones; about 88% occur once, and the top ten carry over 0.95%. The material sequenced was PBMCs or T cells enriched from blood (not recorded which). The receptors were sampled from a human donor with acute COVID-19. The donor label of this sample is uncertain. Each CDR3 is given with its conserved first and last residue. A D gene is named only where the DNA matches it firmly. Expanded clones get a size class; other rows say once, few or many, or leave the size out.

>TRBV19|TRBD1|TRBJ2-2|once
TGTGCCAGTAGTGAAGGACAGGGCGTCCTTACCGGGGAGCTGTTTTTT
CASSEGQGVLTGELFF
>TRBV4-3|NA|TRBJ1-6|NA
TGCGCCAGCAGCCAAGGGGCCGTCTACTATAATTCACCCCTCCACTTT
CASSQGAVYYNSPLHF
>TRBV6-5|TRBD1|TRBJ2-7|NA
TGTGCCAGCAGTTTTCTCAGGGGGCGATCACAATACGAGCAGTACTTC
CASSFLRGRSQYEQYF
>TRBV15|NA|TRBJ2-1|NA
TGTGCCACCGTAGAAGCAGGGAACTATGAGCAGTTCTTC
CATVEAGNYEQFF
>TRBV20-1|TRBD1|TRBJ2-5|once
TGCAGTGCTAGTCAACAGGGGCGGCAAGAGACCCAGTACTTC
CSASQQGRQETQYF
>TRBV10-2|NA|TRBJ1-6|NA
TGCGCCACCTCCCGTAAGGACAGAACTTCACCCCTCCACTTT
CATSRKDRTSPLHF
>TRBV10-2|NA|TRBJ1-1|NA
TGCGCCAGACGGGGGGTGGGCATGAACACTGAAGCTTTCTTT
CARRGVGMNTEAFF
>TRBV7-9|NA|TRBJ1-1|few
TGTGCCAGCAGCTCGGGAATGGGGGAAGCTTTCTTT
CASSSGMGEAFF
>TRBV5-1|NA|TRBJ2-3|few
TGCGCCAGCAGGACTGCGAATTGGGCAGATACGCAGTATTTT
CASRTANWADTQYF
>TRBV3-1/TRBV3-2|NA|TRBJ2-5|NA
TGTGCCAGCAGCCAAGATATGCGGTTGTACCAAGAGACCCAGTACTTC
CASSQDMRLYQETQYF
>TRBV2|TRBD2|TRBJ2-3|few
TGTGCCAGCAGTCCAGGACTAGCGGGTACAGATACGCAGTATTTT
CASSPGLAGTDTQYF
>TRBV6-1|NA|TRBJ1-5|NA
TGTGCCAGCAGTGAAGCCGGAGGGGCCCAGCCCCAGCATTTT
CASSEAGGAQPQHF
>TRBV4-3|NA|TRBJ2-2|NA
TGCGCCAGCAGCCAAGATCTGGCAGGGCACACCGGGGAGCTGTTTTTT
CASSQDLAGHTGELFF
>TRBV7-6|NA|TRBJ1-6|NA
TGTGCCAGCAGCTTATCGCCAGGGCTGAGGTCACCCCTCCACTTT
CASSLSPGLRSPLHF
>TRBV7-2|NA|TRBJ1-2|NA
TGTGCCAGCAGCGCCAGAAGCTATGGCTACACCTTC
CASSARSYGYTF
>TRBV7-8|NA|TRBJ2-7|few
TGTGCCAGCAGCTTATCCTTGCCAGGCGTCTACGAGCAGTACTTC
CASSLSLPGVYEQYF
>TRBV7-9|TRBD1|TRBJ2-7|NA
TGTGCCAGCAGCCGCCAGACAGGGGGCCAGTACGAGCAGTACTTC
CASSRQTGGQYEQYF
>TRBV5-1|TRBD2|TRBJ2-7|NA
TGCGCCAGCAGCTTGACGACTAGCGGGGGGTCCTACGAGCAGTACTTC
CASSLTTSGGSYEQYF
>TRBV5-6|TRBD1|TRBJ1-2|NA
TGTGCCAGCAGCCCTGACAGACAGGGATTATTTGGCTACACCTTC
CASSPDRQGLFGYTF
>TRBV4-1|TRBD1|TRBJ1-6|once
TGCGCCAGCAGCCAAGATCAGACAGGGTTTTCACCCCTCCACTTT
CASSQDQTGFSPLHF
>TRBV11-3|TRBD1|TRBJ2-7|once
TGTGCCAGCAGCTCGGGACAGGGGGGATCCGAGCAGTACTTC
CASSSGQGGSEQYF
>TRBV19|TRBD1|TRBJ1-6|few
TGTGCCAGTTCGCCGACAGGGGCGAATTCACCCCTCCACTTT
CASSPTGANSPLHF
>TRBV4-2|TRBD1|TRBJ1-1|NA
TGTGCCAGCAGCTCACAGGGGTCTGGATATGAAGCTTTCTTT
CASSSQGSGYEAFF
>TRBV4-1|TRBD1|TRBJ1-5|NA
TGCGCCAGCAGCCATGTACAGGGGCCCGGTCAGCCCCAGCATTTT
CASSHVQGPGQPQHF
>TRBV11-2|NA|TRBJ2-7|NA
TGTGCCAGCAGGTTCACTCAGGTCAACGAGCAGTACTTC
CASRFTQVNEQYF
>TRBV7-2|TRBD1|TRBJ2-6|NA
TGTGCCAGCGCTGACAGGGCCCGGGCCAACGTCCTGACTTTC
CASADRARANVLTF
>TRBV19|TRBD1|TRBJ1-5|few
TGTGCCAGCCGGCGACAGGGGGATCAGCCCCAGCATTTT
CASRRQGDQPQHF
>TRBV5-1|NA|TRBJ1-1|NA
TGCGCCAGCACGGAAGAGGGTGTGTGGTCTGAAGCTTTCTTT
CASTEEGVWSEAFF
>TRBV2|TRBD1|TRBJ1-1|NA
TGTGCCAGCAGTGAAGGGAACAGGGGGCTGAACACTGAAGCTTTCTTT
CASSEGNRGLNTEAFF
>TRBV5-4|NA|TRBJ2-1|NA
TGTGCCAGCAGCCATATGACGGAGCTTTACAATGAGCAGTTCTTC
CASSHMTELYNEQFF
>TRBV2|TRBD1|TRBJ2-7|NA
TGTGCCAGCATTAGACCGGGACAGGGGGCGCCGGGGGAGCAGTACTTC
CASIRPGQGAPGEQYF
>TRBV5-1|TRBD2|TRBJ2-3|NA
TGCGCCAGCAGCCTGGGGCGTAGCGGGGGGGCGGATACGCAGTATTTT
CASSLGRSGGADTQYF
>TRBV19|NA|TRBJ2-7|NA
TGTGCCAGTAGTATAGCCCGGAGAGGGAGGTACGAGCAGTACTTC
CASSIARRGRYEQYF
>TRBV19|NA|TRBJ1-5|once
TGTGCCAGTAGTAAAGGGGCTATCCGCAATCAGCCCCAGCATTTT
CASSKGAIRNQPQHF
>TRBV5-1|NA|TRBJ2-7|NA
TGCGCCAGCAGCTTGGTACAGTCAATGGGCGAGCAGTACTTC
CASSLVQSMGEQYF
>TRBV5-1|NA|TRBJ2-5|NA
TGCGCCAGCAGCTCGGACAGCCTCCAAGAGACCCAGTACTTC
CASSSDSLQETQYF
>TRBV2|NA|TRBJ2-7|NA
TGTGCCAGCAGGATGCTTACTAGCTTAGACGAGCAGTACTTC
CASRMLTSLDEQYF
>TRBV6-5|TRBD2|TRBJ2-2|NA
TGTGCCAGCAGTTTGGGACTAGCAACCGGGGAGCTGTTTTTT
CASSLGLATGELFF
>TRBV9|NA|TRBJ1-1|NA
TGTGCCAGCAGCGAGGGAGGGCAAAACACTGAAGCTTTCTTT
CASSEGGQNTEAFF
>TRBV10-3|TRBD1|TRBJ1-1|NA
TGTGCCATCAGTCGAGCACAGGGGATGAACACTGAAGCTTTCTTT
CAISRAQGMNTEAFF
>TRBV3-1/TRBV3-2|TRBD1|TRBJ1-2|few
TGTGCCACCACACTAGGACAGGGGGCGAAGGGTGGCTACACCTTC
CATTLGQGAKGGYTF
>TRBV5-1|TRBD1|TRBJ1-2|NA
TGCGCCAGCAGCGCCTCCGACAGGGACGCGGGCTACACCTTC
CASSASDRDAGYTF
>TRBV11-2|TRBD1|TRBJ1-1|few
TGTGCCAGCAGCCCCTACGACAGGGGGCGTTGGGTCACTCTAGGGGCTTTCTTT
CASSPYDRGRWVTLGAFF